This is a list of T cell receptor beta chains from one sample in a study of blood T cell repertoires in COVID-19. TCRdb keeps only in-frame clones here, not all; method: immunoSEQ multiplex PCR. The sample includes 350,000 to 400,000 clones, 70% to 90% of them seen just once. The sequenced material came from peripheral blood. These receptors were collected from a young woman with COVID-19, enrolled during active disease. Each CDR3 is given with its conserved first and last residue. Each record gives: V gene, J gene, clone size, D gene, CDR3 DNA, CDR3 protein. The D gene is left open where the match is weak. A row's size may be missing; if present it is once, few, many or a size class.

TRBV4-2	TRBJ1-4	.	TRBD1	TGTGCCAGCAGCCAATACCCGACAGGGGAAGGAAGAACTAATGAAAAACTGTTTTTT	CASSQYPTGEGRTNEKLFF
TRBV24-1	TRBJ1-4	once	TRBD1	TGTGCCACCAGTCCGGGACAGCCTAATGAAAAACTGTTTTTT	CATSPGQPNEKLFF
TRBV5-1	TRBJ1-2	.	TRBD1	TGCGCCAGCAGCTTGGTAACAGGGGACGGCTACACCTTC	CASSLVTGDGYTF
TRBV10-1	TRBJ2-3	.	.	TGCGCCAGCAGTGACCTTCTAGGCAGCACAGATACGCAGTATTTT	CASSDLLGSTDTQYF
TRBV5-1	TRBJ2-1	.	TRBD1	TGCGCCAGCAGCTGGGGGGACAGGGACTATTACAATGAGCAGTTCTTC	CASSWGDRDYYNEQFF
TRBV6-4	TRBJ2-3	many	TRBD2	TGTGCCAGCAGTGTAGGCGGGAGGCCAGATACGCAGTATTTT	CASSVGGRPDTQYF
TRBV7-2	TRBJ2-1	.	.	TGTGCCAGCAGCTTAGCGGGGGCCCCCTCCTACAATGAGCAGTTCTTC	CASSLAGAPSYNEQFF
TRBV27	TRBJ1-4	.	TRBD1	TGTGCCAGCAGGCTTATGGGACAGGAAAAACTGTTTTTT	CASRLMGQEKLFF
TRBV29-1	TRBJ1-1	.	.	TGCAGCGTTGAAGATCTAGACAGCACTGAAGCTTTCTTT	CSVEDLDSTEAFF
TRBV18	TRBJ1-2	.	.	TGTGCCAGCTCATCGACGGAGGGGAACTATGGCTACACCTTC	CASSSTEGNYGYTF
TRBV9	TRBJ2-2	.	.	TGTGCCAGCAGCGTATTCGGGGTAGGGCGCTCGATGTTTTTT	CASSVFGVGRSMFF
TRBV28	TRBJ1-2	.	.	TGTGCCAGCAGTTTATTGGGGAGCCTGGATGGCTACACCTTC	CASSLLGSLDGYTF
TRBV4-1	TRBJ1-1	.	.	TGCGCCAGCAGCCAATTGACAACTAACACTGAAGCTTTCTTT	CASSQLTTNTEAFF
TRBV24-1	TRBJ2-3	.	.	TGTGCCACCAGTGATTTGCACCGGGGAGTTAGCACAGATACGCAGTATTTT	CATSDLHRGVSTDTQYF
TRBV6-5	TRBJ1-3	.	.	TGTGCCAGCAGTCGACTGGGCTCTGGAAACACCATATATTTT	CASSRLGSGNTIYF
TRBV12-2	TRBJ2-7	.	.	TGTGCAAGTCGCTTACCCCTCTATAGATCCGGGACAGGAGACTACGAGCAGTACTTC	CASRLPLYRSGTGDYEQYF
TRBV4-2	TRBJ1-5	once	.	TGTGCCAGCAGCCCTCCCCGTGAGATTGAATGCAGGAGCAATCAGCCCCAGCATTTT	CASSPPREIECRSNQPQHF
TRBV12-3/TRBV12-4	TRBJ2-1	.	.	TGTGCCAGCAGTCTCTCCTACAATGAGCAGTTCTTC	CASSLSYNEQFF
TRBV14	TRBJ2-5	.	.	TGTGCCAGCAGCCAAGAATGGTCCACAGGGTACACAGAGACCCAGTACTTC	CASSQEWSTGYTETQYF
TRBV28	TRBJ1-1	once	TRBD1	TGTGCCAGCAGCCGGGACAGGGACAACACTGAAGCTTTCTTT	CASSRDRDNTEAFF
TRBV28	TRBJ1-1	.	.	TGTGCCAGCAGTCGGGGTGCTACGAACACTGAAGCTTTCTTT	CASSRGATNTEAFF
TRBV7-6	TRBJ2-7	once	.	TGTGCCAGCAGCCCTCGTCTGGGGGGGCCTCAGGGCTACGAGCAGTACTTC	CASSPRLGGPQGYEQYF
TRBV7-2	TRBJ2-1	.	.	TGTGCCAGCAGCTTAATGGCCCCAGCGTCAGGGGATGAGCAGTTCTTC	CASSLMAPASGDEQFF
TRBV19	TRBJ1-2	.	.	TGTGCCAGTAGTACCCGCCTGGAGGGGCTTGGCTACACCTTC	CASSTRLEGLGYTF
TRBV27	TRBJ1-2	.	.	TGTGCCAGCAGTTTTCACAGGGCGGGGGTCGGCTACACCTTC	CASSFHRAGVGYTF
TRBV7-6	TRBJ1-1	.	TRBD1	TGTGCCAGCAGCTTAGGAACAGGGGCTAACACTGAAGCTTTCTTT	CASSLGTGANTEAFF
TRBV29-1	TRBJ2-2	once	TRBD1	TGCAGCGTTGCCGAGGGGACAGGGACCACCGGGGAGCTGTTTTTT	CSVAEGTGTTGELFF
TRBV6-2/TRBV6-3	TRBJ2-5	.	TRBD1	TGTGCCAGCAGTTACTCCGACAGGGGCGCGGAGACCCAGTACTTC	CASSYSDRGAETQYF
TRBV13	TRBJ2-5	.	TRBD1	TGTGCCAGCAGTCCCCGGATGGCAGGGGGCCGTCAAGAGACCCAGTACTTC	CASSPRMAGGRQETQYF
TRBV9	TRBJ2-2	.	.	TGTGCCAGCAGCGTTATGGCCGCAACCGGGGAGCTGTTTTTT	CASSVMAATGELFF
TRBV19	TRBJ1-3	.	.	TGTGCCAGTAGTCTTCGACCCCAGGGAGGAAACACCATATATTTT	CASSLRPQGGNTIYF
TRBV7-9	TRBJ1-4	.	TRBD1	TGTGCCAGCAGCACCGACAGGGGAGGGGGGAATGAAAAACTGTTTTTT	CASSTDRGGGNEKLFF
TRBV6-5	TRBJ1-1	.	.	TGTGCCAGCAGTTACTCGGGGGGGCCGAACACTGAAGCTTTCTTT	CASSYSGGPNTEAFF
TRBV12-2	TRBJ2-7	once	.	TGTGCAAGTCGCTTAGAGGGGACAGCAGACTACGAGCAGTACTTC	CASRLEGTADYEQYF
TRBV5-6	TRBJ1-4	.	.	TGTGCCAGCAGCTTGGATCAGGGTGAAGAAAAACTGTTTTTT	CASSLDQGEEKLFF
TRBV5-1	TRBJ2-1	.	TRBD2	TGCGCCAGCAGCTGGGATCCCGGGACTACCTGGAGCTCCTACAATGAGCAGTTCTTC	CASSWDPGTTWSSYNEQFF
TRBV7-9	TRBJ2-1	.	.	TGTGCCAGCAGCTTCTCCCTCGATGAGCAGTTCTTC	CASSFSLDEQFF
TRBV19	TRBJ1-2	.	.	TGTGCCAGTAGTATAGAGGCCGTTGCGGGGTATGGCTACACCTTC	CASSIEAVAGYGYTF
TRBV28	TRBJ2-7	.	TRBD1	TGTGCCAGCAGGGGACAGGGGTACTACGAGCAGTACTTC	CASRGQGYYEQYF
TRBV7-6	TRBJ2-3	.	TRBD2	TGTGCCAGCAGCTTAGGGGGACTAGCGGGGGGCACAGATACGCAGTATTTT	CASSLGGLAGGTDTQYF
TRBV4-1	TRBJ1-2	.	.	TGCGCCAGCAGCCCAACAGGGTTCGGCTACACCTTC	CASSPTGFGYTF
TRBV7-7	TRBJ2-3	.	TRBD2	TGTGCTAGCAGCCGCGGGACTAGTGCAGATACGCAGTATTTT	CASSRGTSADTQYF
TRBV7-2	TRBJ1-2	.	TRBD1	TGTGCCAGCAGCTTGACAGGGGACAGCTATGGCTACACCTTC	CASSLTGDSYGYTF
TRBV27	TRBJ1-4	.	TRBD1	TGTGCCAGCCGTATGACAGGGGAGAAGTATGAAAAACTGTTTTTT	CASRMTGEKYEKLFF
TRBV18	TRBJ2-7	.	TRBD2	TGTGCCAGCTCACCGCGAGTAGCGGGGGACTTTCCCCTAGGGCAGTACTTC	CASSPRVAGDFPLGQYF
TRBV19	TRBJ2-2	.	.	TGTGCCAGTAGTATGGGGCCCCAGGCCCAGGTCGGGGAGCTGTTTTTT	CASSMGPQAQVGELFF
TRBV21-1	TRBJ2-5	.	.	TGTGCCAGCAGCAGGTGTGCCTCGCGACCGGGGGAGACCCAGTACTTC	CASSRCASRPGETQYF
TRBV7-9	TRBJ1-1	.	.	TGTGCCAGCAGCTTAGGTCCAGCGGTGAACACTGAAGCTTTCTTT	CASSLGPAVNTEAFF
TRBV19	TRBJ2-3	once	.	TGTGCCAGTAGTGCCGGAGTTCGCGGCACAGATACGCAGTATTTT	CASSAGVRGTDTQYF
TRBV5-1	TRBJ2-3	.	TRBD1	TGCGCCAGCAGCTACCACCAGGGGGCCGGCACAGATACGCAGTATTTT	CASSYHQGAGTDTQYF
TRBV30	TRBJ1-1	.	.	TGTGCCGCGGCTCGCCAGGGACTTAAGAACACTGAAGCTTTCTTT	CAAARQGLKNTEAFF
TRBV4-2	TRBJ2-7	.	.	TGTGCCAGCAGCCAAATTTCTGTGCAGGGGAATTACGAGCAGTACTTC	CASSQISVQGNYEQYF
TRBV4-1	TRBJ2-1	.	TRBD2	TGCGCCAGCTCTTGGGAGGGGATAGGGGACAATGAGCAGTTCTTC	CASSWEGIGDNEQFF
TRBV7-9	TRBJ2-1	.	TRBD2	TGTGCCAGCAGCTTGTCGGCGGGAGGGATTTTTGAGCAGTTCTTC	CASSLSAGGIFEQFF
TRBV19	TRBJ1-6	.	.	TGTGCCAGTAGTGTAGTACGGAATTCACCCCTCCACTTT	CASSVVRNSPLHF
TRBV4-3	TRBJ2-2	few	TRBD2	TGCGCCAGCAGCCAAATAGCGGGAGAATACACCGGGGAGCTGTTTTTT	CASSQIAGEYTGELFF
TRBV24-1	TRBJ2-1	once	.	TGTGCCACCAGTGGGGCTTCGGCAAGATACAATGAGCAGTTCTTC	CATSGASARYNEQFF
TRBV4-3	TRBJ1-1	.	TRBD1	TGCGCCAGCAGCCAAGAGTACAGGGGGAACACTGAAGCTTTCTTT	CASSQEYRGNTEAFF